The rows below give T cell receptor beta chains drawn from one sample of a study of T cell responses to AZD1222 COVID-19 vaccine. The assay was immunoSEQ multiplex PCR, and TCRdb's table has in-frame clones only and misses some. The profile shows about 150,000 clones, around nine tenths of them singletons. The starting material was peripheral blood, obtained on day 0 of AZD1222 vaccination. The receptor set was obtained from an adult in good health. Both conserved end residues are part of each CDR3. D genes are given only for firm matches. Where a row states a size, it is once, few, many or the class of an expanded clone; other rows omit it.

>-|TRBJ1-1|-|TRBV19
TGTGCCAGTAGTATTGGGTGGGGCTCTGAAGCTTTCTTT
CASSIGWGSEAFF
>-|TRBJ1-1|once|TRBV7-2
TGTGCCAGCAGCTTTACAGGCGAGCCTGAAGCTTTCTTT
CASSFTGEPEAFF
>-|TRBJ1-6|-|TRBV2
TGTGCCACCTCACAGGATTCTTATTCACCCCTCCACTTT
CATSQDSYSPLHF
>TRBD1|TRBJ2-7|-|TRBV2
TGTGCCAGCAGTGGTAGGGACAGGGAAGCCTACGAGCAGTACTTC
CASSGRDREAYEQYF
>-|TRBJ1-5|-|TRBV19
TGTGCCAGTAGTGCCCGCGGGGGGAGGAATCAGCCCCAGCATTTT
CASSARGGRNQPQHF
>TRBD1|TRBJ2-5|-|TRBV3-1/TRBV3-2
TGTGCCAGCAGCCTACTTGAACAGGGGAAGGAGACCCAGTACTTC
CASSLLEQGKETQYF
>TRBD1|TRBJ2-7|-|TRBV6-2/TRBV6-3
TGTGCCAGCAGTTACCCAGGGGGCTTCCACGAGCAGTACTTC
CASSYPGGFHEQYF
>TRBD1|TRBJ2-7|-|TRBV5-5
TGTGCCAGCAGCTGGAACGACAGGGCACCCTACGAGCAGTACTTC
CASSWNDRAPYEQYF
>-|TRBJ1-3|-|TRBV3-1/TRBV3-2
TGTGCCAGCAACCAATTCATAACGGGTGGAAACACCATATATTTT
CASNQFITGGNTIYF
>TRBD1|TRBJ1-1|-|TRBV29-1
TGCAGCGTTGCGACGGGACAGGGGGACACTGAAGCTTTCTTT
CSVATGQGDTEAFF
>-|TRBJ1-5|-|TRBV5-8
TGTGCCTGGGGACACCGGCTAACTCAGCCCCAGCATTTT
CAWGHRLTQPQHF
>-|TRBJ1-2|-|TRBV4-3
TGCGCCAGCAGCCAAGATCTCGGCGACAACTATGGCTACACCTTC
CASSQDLGDNYGYTF
>TRBD1|TRBJ1-6|-|TRBV7-3
TGTGCCAGCAGCCAACGGACAGGTGACAATTCACCCCTCCACTTT
CASSQRTGDNSPLHF
>TRBD2|TRBJ2-2|-|TRBV11-2
TGTGCCAGCAGCTTAACCGGGGGGGACACCGGGGAGCTGTTTTTT
CASSLTGGDTGELFF
>-|TRBJ2-7|-|TRBV28
TGTGCCAGCAGTTACACTCGGGACCAAAGGGGTACCTACGAGCAGTACTTC
CASSYTRDQRGTYEQYF
>-|TRBJ2-7|-|TRBV9
TGTGCCAGCAGCGTAGATGCAGGGACCCACTCCATAAACTGGGCCCGAAATGCGCAGTACTTC
CASSVDAGTHSINWARNAQYF
>TRBD2|TRBJ2-7|-|TRBV12-5
TGTGCTAGTGGTGGGTCAGCGGGAGGGCCCCACGAGCAGTACTTC
CASGGSAGGPHEQYF
>-|TRBJ1-1|-|TRBV5-1
TGCGCCAGCAGCCGGAGTACAGGGTCCGTCAACACTGAAGCTTTCTTT
CASSRSTGSVNTEAFF
>-|TRBJ2-7|-|TRBV27
TGTGCCAGCAGTTCACCTCTGGGGGTAGAGCAGTACTTC
CASSSPLGVEQYF
>-|TRBJ2-7|-|TRBV10-3
TGTGCCATCAGGGAACCAGGACAGCCTAACTCCTACGAGCAGTACTTC
CAIREPGQPNSYEQYF
>-|TRBJ2-5|-|TRBV19
TGTGCCAGTAGTGGGTCTCGAATTGAACGGGGGAGGCTAGAGACCCAGTACTTC
CASSGSRIERGRLETQYF
>TRBD1|TRBJ1-4|-|TRBV9
TGTGCCAGCAGCGTAGCGGGACAGGGTGAAAAACTGTTTTTT
CASSVAGQGEKLFF
>-|TRBJ1-1|-|TRBV29-1
TGCAGCGTTGATCTCGCGGGATCCTTACGAGAAGCTTTCTTT
CSVDLAGSLREAFF
>-|TRBJ1-5|-|TRBV9
TGTGCCAGCAGCGTAGGAGGGAACTTGAATCAGCCCCAGCATTTT
CASSVGGNLNQPQHF
>-|TRBJ1-5|-|TRBV28
TGTGCCAGCAGTTTATTAGGGAATCAGCCCCAGCATTTT
CASSLLGNQPQHF
>-|TRBJ1-1|-|TRBV6-6
TGTGCCAGCACAGGGAAGGCCACTGAAGCTTTCTTT
CASTGKATEAFF
>-|TRBJ2-2|-|TRBV6-4
TGTGCCAGCAGTGACTCGGCCGAGGGGGCCGGGGAGCTGTTTTTT
CASSDSAEGAGELFF
>-|TRBJ2-2|-|TRBV5-5
TGTGCCAGCAGCATGGACCCGGGTACCGGGGAGCTGTTTTTT
CASSMDPGTGELFF
>TRBD2|TRBJ2-3|-|TRBV11-2
TGTGCCAGCAGCTTAGGTTTAAGCGGGAAATGGGGAGATACGCAGTATTTT
CASSLGLSGKWGDTQYF
>-|TRBJ2-7|-|TRBV5-1
TGCGCCAGCAGCTTGGCCTTCAGGGGCTCCTACGAGCAGTACTTC
CASSLAFRGSYEQYF
>-|TRBJ2-1|-|TRBV7-2
TGTGCCAGCAGCGCTAACCGGGCCCCTAGACACAATGAGCAGTTCTTC
CASSANRAPRHNEQFF
>TRBD1|TRBJ2-1|-|TRBV7-2
TGTGCCAGCAGATTCGGGACAGGGCCCTACAATGAGCAGTTCTTC
CASRFGTGPYNEQFF
>-|TRBJ1-1|-|TRBV19
TGTGCCAGTTTTAACTGGGGCAACACTGAAGCTTTCTTT
CASFNWGNTEAFF
>-|TRBJ2-2|-|TRBV7-8
TGTGCCAGCAAACGGGGTTCGAACACCGGGGAGCTGTTTTTT
CASKRGSNTGELFF
>TRBD1|TRBJ2-1|-|TRBV6-5
TGTGCCAGCAGTACCCGGGACAGGGGGAATGAGCAGTTCTTC
CASSTRDRGNEQFF
>-|TRBJ1-5|-|TRBV12-3/TRBV12-4
TGTGCCAGCGGGGTGGATGGGCCCCAGCATTTT
CASGVDGPQHF
>-|TRBJ1-6|-|TRBV9
TGTGCCAGCAGCGTAGTAGCGCAGGGGAGTTCACCCCTCCACTTT
CASSVVAQGSSPLHF
>-|TRBJ1-2|-|TRBV4-2
TGTGCCAGCAGCCAAGATGCGACGAGGGGCTACACCTTC
CASSQDATRGYTF
>TRBD1|TRBJ1-2|-|TRBV19
TGTGCCAGTAGTATAGAGTCGCCAGGGGGCTATGGCTACACCTTC
CASSIESPGGYGYTF
>TRBD1|TRBJ2-2|-|TRBV10-1
TGCGCCAGCAGTGAATACAGGGGATACACCGGGGAGCTGTTTTTT
CASSEYRGYTGELFF
>-|TRBJ2-7|-|TRBV11-2
TGTGCCAGCAGCTTAGGTTTGGGGTACGAGCAGTACTTC
CASSLGLGYEQYF
>TRBD2|TRBJ2-3|-|TRBV2
TGTGCCAGCAGTCAATACCTAGCGGGGTCGACAGATACGCAGTATTTT
CASSQYLAGSTDTQYF
>-|TRBJ1-1|-|TRBV6-5
TGTGCCAGCCTCAGAGCTTTAACGGGCACTGAAGCTTTCTTT
CASLRALTGTEAFF
>-|TRBJ2-5|once|TRBV5-1
TGCGCCAGCAGCTTGGGTAGGGGGGAAGAGACCCAGTACTTC
CASSLGRGEETQYF
>-|TRBJ1-2|-|TRBV24-1
TGTGCCACCAGTGATCGATCGGGGACCTATGGCTACACCTTC
CATSDRSGTYGYTF
>-|TRBJ1-4|-|TRBV27
TGTGCCAGCAGTCCTCGAGGGGTCGGTGAAAAACTGTTTTTT
CASSPRGVGEKLFF
>-|TRBJ1-1|-|TRBV27
TGTGCCAGCACCCAATATGGGGGGCTGGGGACTGAAGCTTTCTTT
CASTQYGGLGTEAFF
>-|TRBJ2-2|-|TRBV19
TGTGCCAGTGGAGCCGGGGAGCTGTTTTTT
CASGAGELFF
>-|TRBJ2-1|-|TRBV20-1
TGCAGTGCTAAAACCTACAATGAGCAGTTCTTC
CSAKTYNEQFF
>-|TRBJ1-3|-|TRBV6-5
TGTGCCAGCAGTCCTCTCTTTGATTCTGGAAACACCATATATTTT
CASSPLFDSGNTIYF
>TRBD1|TRBJ1-1|-|TRBV6-1
TGTGCCAGCAGTGAAGAGGTGACAGGGTATGAAGCTTTCTTT
CASSEEVTGYEAFF
>TRBD1|TRBJ1-4|-|TRBV18
TGTGCCAGCTCACCACAAGCGGGACAGGGGGATGAAAAACTGTTTTTT
CASSPQAGQGDEKLFF
>-|TRBJ2-1|-|TRBV19
TGTGCCAGTACGACCCCCAGGGAGATGATCTTC
CASTTPREMIF